This TCR beta chain was profiled in a study of blood T cell repertoires in COVID-19. Germline V gene data show CDR1 as SGHTA and CDR2 as FQGNSA. This CDR3 is 12 amino acids long. V shed 4 bases, J shed 10 bases, and the junction held 6 bases outside the gene matches. Some clones are missing from TCRdb's copy, which holds only in-frame ones; the method was immunoSEQ multiplex PCR. The sample shows roughly 91,000 clones, over 75% of them seen only once. Sequencing was done on a sample of peripheral blood. The chain is built from TRBV7-2 and TRBJ1-1; TRBD1 matches 7 bases. This sequence was found in a man between 65 and 85 years old with acute or convalescent COVID-19. The DNA of the CDR3 is TGTGCCAGCAGCTCATCAGGGGGGCGAGCTTTCTTT. Its translation is CASSSSGGRAFF.